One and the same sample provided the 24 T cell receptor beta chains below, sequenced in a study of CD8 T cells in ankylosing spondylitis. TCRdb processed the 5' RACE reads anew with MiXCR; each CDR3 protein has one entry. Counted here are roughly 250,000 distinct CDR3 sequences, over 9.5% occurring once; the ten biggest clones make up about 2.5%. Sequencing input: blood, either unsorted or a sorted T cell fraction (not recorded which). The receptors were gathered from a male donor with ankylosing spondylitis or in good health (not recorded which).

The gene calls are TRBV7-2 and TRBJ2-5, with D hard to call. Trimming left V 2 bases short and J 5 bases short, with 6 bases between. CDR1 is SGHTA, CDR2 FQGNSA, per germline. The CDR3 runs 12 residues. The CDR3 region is CASSLWVETQYF. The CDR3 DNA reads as TGTGCCAGCAGCTTATGGGTGGAGACCCAGTACTTC.

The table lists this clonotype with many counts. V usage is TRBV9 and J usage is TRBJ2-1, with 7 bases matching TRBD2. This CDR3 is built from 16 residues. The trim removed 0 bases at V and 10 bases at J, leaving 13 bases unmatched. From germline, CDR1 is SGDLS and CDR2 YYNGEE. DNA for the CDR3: TGTGCCAGCAGCGTAGGTGCGGGATTGCGGGAGTCCGAGCAGTTCTTC. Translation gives CASSVGAGLRESEQFF.

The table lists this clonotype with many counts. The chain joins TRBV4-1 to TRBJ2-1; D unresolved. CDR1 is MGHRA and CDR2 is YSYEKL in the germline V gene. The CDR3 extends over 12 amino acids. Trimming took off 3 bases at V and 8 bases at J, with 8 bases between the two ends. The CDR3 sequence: CASSQLADEQFF. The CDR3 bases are TGCGCCAGCAGCCAGTTGGCGGATGAGCAGTTCTTC.

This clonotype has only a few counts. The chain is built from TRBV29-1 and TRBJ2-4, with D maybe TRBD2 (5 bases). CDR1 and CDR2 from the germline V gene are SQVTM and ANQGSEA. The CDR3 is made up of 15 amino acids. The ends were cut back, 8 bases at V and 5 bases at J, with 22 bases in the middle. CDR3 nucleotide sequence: TGCAGCTGTTGGGGAAGAGGGAACCTCCAAAACATTCAGTACTTC. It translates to CSCWGRGNLQNIQYF.

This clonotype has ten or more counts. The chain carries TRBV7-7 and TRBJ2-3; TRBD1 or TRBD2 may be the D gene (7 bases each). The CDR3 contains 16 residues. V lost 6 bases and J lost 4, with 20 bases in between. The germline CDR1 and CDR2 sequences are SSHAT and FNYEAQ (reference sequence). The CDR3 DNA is TGTGCCAGCAGTTCGGCAGGGGGAGGGCCCGCAGATACGCAGTATTTT. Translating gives CASSSAGGGPADTQYF.

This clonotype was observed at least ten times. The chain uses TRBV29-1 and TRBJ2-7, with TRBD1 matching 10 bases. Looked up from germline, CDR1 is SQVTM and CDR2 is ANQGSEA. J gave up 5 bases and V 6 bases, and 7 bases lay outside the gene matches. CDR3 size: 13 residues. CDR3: CSVGDGTGDEQYF. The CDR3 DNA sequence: TGCAGCGTCGGGGATGGGACAGGGGACGAGCAGTACTTC.

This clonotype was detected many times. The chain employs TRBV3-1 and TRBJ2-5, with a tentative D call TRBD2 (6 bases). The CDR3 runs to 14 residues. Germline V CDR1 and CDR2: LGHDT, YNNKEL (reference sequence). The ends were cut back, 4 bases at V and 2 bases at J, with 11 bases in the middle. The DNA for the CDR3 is TGTGCCAGCAGCCCGATCGGGAGACAAGAGACCCAGTACTTC. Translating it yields CASSPIGRQETQYF.

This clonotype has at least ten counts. DNA of the CDR3: TGTGCTAGTGGTTTGCCCCGGACTAGCGGGAGAAATGAGCAGTTCTTC. This encodes CASGLPRTSGRNEQFF. The chain is built from TRBV12-5 and TRBJ2-1; 13 bases are shared with TRBD2. This CDR3 region has 16 residues. CDR1 is LGHNT, CDR2 FRNRAP, per germline. The J segment lost 7 bases and the V segment lost 2 bases, leaving 5 bases of the junction unmatched.

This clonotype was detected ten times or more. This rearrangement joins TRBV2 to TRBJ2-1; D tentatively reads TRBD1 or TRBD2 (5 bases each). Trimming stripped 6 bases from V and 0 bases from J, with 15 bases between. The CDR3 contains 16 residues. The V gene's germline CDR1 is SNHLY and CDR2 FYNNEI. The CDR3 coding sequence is TGTGCCAGCAGGGGGGTTGTTCTGAGCTCCTACAATGAGCAGTTCTTC. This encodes CASRGVVLSSYNEQFF. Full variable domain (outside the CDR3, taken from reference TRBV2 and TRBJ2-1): EPEVTQTPSHQVTQMGQEVILRCVPISNHLYFYWYRQILGQKVEFLVSFYNNEISEKSEIFDDQFSVERPDGSNFTLKIRSTKLEDSAMYFCASRGVVLSSYNEQFFGPGTRLTVL.

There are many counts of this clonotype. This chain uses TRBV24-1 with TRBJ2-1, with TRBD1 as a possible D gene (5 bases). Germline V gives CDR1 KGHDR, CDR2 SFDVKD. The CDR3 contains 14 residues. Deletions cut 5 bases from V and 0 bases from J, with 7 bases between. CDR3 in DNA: TGTGCCACCAGTGTTGGGGCCTCCTACAATGAGCAGTTCTTC. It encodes CATSVGASYNEQFF.

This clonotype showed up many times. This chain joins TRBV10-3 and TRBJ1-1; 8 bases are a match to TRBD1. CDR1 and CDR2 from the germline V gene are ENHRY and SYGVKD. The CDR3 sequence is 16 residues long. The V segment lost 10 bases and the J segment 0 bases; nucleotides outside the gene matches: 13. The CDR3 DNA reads TGTGCCACCCAGGGACCAATACAGGGGGTGAACACTGAAGCTTTCTTT. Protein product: CATQGPIQGVNTEAFF.

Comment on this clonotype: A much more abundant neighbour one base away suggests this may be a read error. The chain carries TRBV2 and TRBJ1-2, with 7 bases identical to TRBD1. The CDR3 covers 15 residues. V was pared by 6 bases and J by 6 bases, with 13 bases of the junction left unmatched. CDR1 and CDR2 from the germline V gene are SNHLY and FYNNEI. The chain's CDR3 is CASRERQGVSNGYTF. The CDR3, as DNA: TGTGCCAGCAGAGAACGGCAGGGGGTATCGAATGGCTACACCTTC.

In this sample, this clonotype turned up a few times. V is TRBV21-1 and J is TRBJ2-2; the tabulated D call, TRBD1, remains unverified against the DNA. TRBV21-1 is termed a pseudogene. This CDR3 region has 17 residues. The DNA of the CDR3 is TGTGCCAGCAGCAAAGCGGACCCGGGGGGTGAAACCGGGGAGCTGTTTTTT. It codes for CASSKADPGGETGELFF.

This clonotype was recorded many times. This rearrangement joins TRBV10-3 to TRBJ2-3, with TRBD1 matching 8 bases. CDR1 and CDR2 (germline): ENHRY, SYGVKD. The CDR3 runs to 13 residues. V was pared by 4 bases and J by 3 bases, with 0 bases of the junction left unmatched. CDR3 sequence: CAISGTGTDTQYF. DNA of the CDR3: TGTGCCATCAGTGGGACAGGGACAGATACGCAGTATTTT.

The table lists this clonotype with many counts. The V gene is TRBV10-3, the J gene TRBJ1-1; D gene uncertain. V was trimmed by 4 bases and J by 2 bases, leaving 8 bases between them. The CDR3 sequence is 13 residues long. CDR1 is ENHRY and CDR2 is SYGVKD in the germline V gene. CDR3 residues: CAISATSNTEAFF. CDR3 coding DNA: TGTGCCATCAGTGCGACATCTAACACTGAAGCTTTCTTT.

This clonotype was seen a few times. For the CDR3, the DNA is TGTGCCAGCAGCTTAGGGGGAGGGACTAGCAATCAGCCCCAGCATTTT. Translated: CASSLGGGTSNQPQHF. The chain links TRBV7-2 to TRBJ1-5; perhaps TRBD1 as D (5 bases). The CDR3 consists of 16 residues. V lost 1 base, J lost 0 bases, and 10 bases lay in between. Germline CDR1 is SGHTA and CDR2 is FQGNSA.

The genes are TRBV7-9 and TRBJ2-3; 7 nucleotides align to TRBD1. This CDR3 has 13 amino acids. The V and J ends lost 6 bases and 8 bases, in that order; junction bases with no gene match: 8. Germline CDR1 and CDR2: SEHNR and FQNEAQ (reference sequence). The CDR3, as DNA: TGTGCCAGCAGTCCCTGGACAGGAGGTACGCAGTATTTT. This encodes CASSPWTGGTQYF.

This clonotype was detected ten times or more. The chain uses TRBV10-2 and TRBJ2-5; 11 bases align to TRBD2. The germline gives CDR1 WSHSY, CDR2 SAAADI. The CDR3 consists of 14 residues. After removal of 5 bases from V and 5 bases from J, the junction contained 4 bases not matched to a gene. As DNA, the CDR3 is TGCGCCAGCAGTCTAGCGGGGGGTGGGGAGACCCAGTACTTC. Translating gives CASSLAGGGETQYF.

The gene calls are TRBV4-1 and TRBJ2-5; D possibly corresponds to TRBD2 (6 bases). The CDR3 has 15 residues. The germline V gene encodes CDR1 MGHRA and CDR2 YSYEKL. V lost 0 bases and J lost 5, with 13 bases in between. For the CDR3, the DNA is TGCGCCAGCAGCCAAGAAGGAGGGGTGATCGAGACCCAGTACTTC. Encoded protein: CASSQEGGVIETQYF.

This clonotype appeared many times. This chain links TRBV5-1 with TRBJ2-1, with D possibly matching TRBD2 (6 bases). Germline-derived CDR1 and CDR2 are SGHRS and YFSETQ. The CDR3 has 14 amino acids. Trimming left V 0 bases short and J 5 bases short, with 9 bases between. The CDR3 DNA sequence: TGCGCCAGCAGCTTGGCGGCTAGCGACAATGAGCAGTTCTTC. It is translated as CASSLAASDNEQFF.

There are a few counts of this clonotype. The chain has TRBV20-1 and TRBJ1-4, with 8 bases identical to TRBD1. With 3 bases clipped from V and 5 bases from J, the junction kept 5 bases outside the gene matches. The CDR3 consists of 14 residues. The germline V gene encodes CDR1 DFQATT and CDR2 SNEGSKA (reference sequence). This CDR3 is CSASLDRENEKLFF. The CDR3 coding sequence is TGCAGTGCTAGTTTGGACAGGGAGAATGAAAAACTGTTTTTT.

CDR3 sequence reads: CASSSPGADNQPQHF. For the CDR3, the DNA is TGTGCCAGCAGCTCACCCGGGGCCGACAATCAGCCCCAGCATTTT. This chain connects TRBV12-3 or TRBV12-4 to TRBJ1-5; weak D call: TRBD1 (5 bases). V lost 6 bases to trimming and J lost 3 bases, with 15 bases between them. The CDR3 spans 15 residues.

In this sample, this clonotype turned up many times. This chain's CDR3 is CASSGHPGTSGSVEQFF. CDR3 in DNA: TGTGCCAGCAGCGGTCATCCGGGGACTAGCGGGAGTGTTGAGCAGTTCTTC. The J gene is TRBJ2-1, the V gene TRBV5-6, with TRBD2 matching over 14 bases. CDR1 is SGHDT, CDR2 YYEEEE, per germline. Trimming at V came to 4 bases and at J to 9 bases, leaving 12 bases not matched to a gene. The CDR3 totals 17 residues.

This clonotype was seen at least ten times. In DNA, the CDR3 is TGTGCCAGCCAGTCCGAGACTGAAGCTTTCTTT. Translating it yields CASQSETEAFF. The chain recombines TRBV7-9 with TRBJ1-1; D is unclear. The V gene lost 8 bases and the J gene lost 5 bases, with 9 bases spanning the gap. In germline, CDR1 is SEHNR, CDR2 FQNEAQ (reference sequence). This CDR3 has 11 amino acids. Full variable domain (missing parts from reference TRBV7-9 and TRBJ1-1): DTGVSQNPRHKITKRGQNVTFRCDPISEHNRLYWYRQTLGQGPEFLTYFQNEAQLEKSRLLSDRFSAERPKGSFSTLEIQRTEQGDSAMYLCASQSETEAFFGQGTRLTVV.